This T cell receptor beta chain was found in a study of cytomegalovirus exposure and HLA in healthy donors. With respect to this clone: Its antigen is currently unknown.

Study-wide points: It was likely that a cluster of highly shared sequence variants was a sequencing artifact. HLA allele associations emerged for around 15,000 TCR beta sequences in a later analysis, at 0.05 false discovery rate. Across donors, sequencing depth was assumed by presence/absence analyses to be roughly uniform.

PCR amplification relied on 60 Vbeta primers (plus 13 Jbeta primers). Sequenced by immunoSEQ multiplex PCR; TCRdb stores in-frame clones only, minus some. This listing includes about 130,000 clones. Donors showed nominal health when sampled, although they likely had unrecorded immune exposures. J gave up 2 bases and V 4 bases, and 4 bases lay outside the gene matches. This CDR3 has 16 residues. CDR1 MDHEN and CDR2 SYDVKM come from the germline V gene. The chain uses TRBV28 and TRBJ2-3; the match to TRBD2 covers 12 bases. The sequenced material came from PBMCs. The receptor was derived from a woman between 35 and 50 years old in good health and CMV-seropositive. The CDR3 region is CASSSGLAGLTDTQYF. The CDR3 DNA reads as TGTGCCAGCAGTTCAGGACTAGCGGGACTCACAGATACGCAGTATTTT.